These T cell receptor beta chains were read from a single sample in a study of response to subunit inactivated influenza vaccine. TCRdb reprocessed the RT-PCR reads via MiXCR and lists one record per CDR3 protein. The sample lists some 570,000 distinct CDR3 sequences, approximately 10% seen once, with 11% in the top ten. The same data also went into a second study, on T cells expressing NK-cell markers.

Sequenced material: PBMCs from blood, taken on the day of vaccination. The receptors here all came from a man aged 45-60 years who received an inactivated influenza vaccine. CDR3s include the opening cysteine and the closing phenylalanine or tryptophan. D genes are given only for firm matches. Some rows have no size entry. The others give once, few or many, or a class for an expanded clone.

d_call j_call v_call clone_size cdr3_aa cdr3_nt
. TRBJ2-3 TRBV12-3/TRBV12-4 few CASSLSPQGTATQYF TGTGCCAGCAGTTTATCGCCTCAGGGGACCGCAACGCAGTATTTT
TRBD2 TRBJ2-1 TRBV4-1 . CASSQDRVGTSGTYSYNEQFF TGCGCCAGCAGCCAAGATCGGGTGGGGACTAGCGGCACTTACTCCTACAATGAGCAGTTCTTC
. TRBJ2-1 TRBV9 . CASSVASEQFF TGTGCCAGCAGCGTAGCTAGTGAGCAGTTCTTC
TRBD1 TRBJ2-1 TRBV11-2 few CASSRTGGFGDEQFF TGTGCCAGCAGTCGGACAGGGGGATTCGGAGATGAGCAGTTCTTC
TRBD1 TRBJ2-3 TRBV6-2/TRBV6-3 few CASSYSRGTGNIHTQYF TGTGCCAGCAGTTACTCGAGAGGGACAGGGAATATACATACGCAGTATTTT
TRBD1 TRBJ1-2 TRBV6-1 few CAIKTGSGDYGYTF TGTGCCATCAAGACAGGGTCAGGGGATTATGGCTACACCTTC
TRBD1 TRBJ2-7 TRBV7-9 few CASSGQGRTYEQYF TGTGCCAGCAGCGGACAGGGGAGGACCTACGAGCAGTACTTC
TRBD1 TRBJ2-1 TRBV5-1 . CASSPYRGKDNEQFF TGCGCCAGCAGCCCCTACAGGGGGAAAGACAATGAGCAGTTCTTC
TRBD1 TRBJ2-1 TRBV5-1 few CASSLAVRTGFKDEQFF TGCGCCAGCAGCTTGGCGGTCCGGACAGGTTTTAAGGATGAGCAGTTCTTC
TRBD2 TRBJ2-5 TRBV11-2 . CASSPGVRRGGLETQYF TGTGCCAGCAGCCCCGGGGTGAGGCGGGGGGGCCTCGAGACCCAGTACTTC
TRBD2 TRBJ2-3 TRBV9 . CASSGLAGFTDTQYF TGTGCCAGCAGCGGACTAGCGGGGTTTACAGATACGCAGTATTTT
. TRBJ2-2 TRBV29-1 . CTVNTGPANTGELFF TGCACCGTCAACACAGGGCCTGCGAACACCGGGGAGCTGTTTTTT
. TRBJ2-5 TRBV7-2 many CASSLAREETQYF TGTGCCAGCAGCTTAGCCAGGGAAGAGACCCAGTACTTC
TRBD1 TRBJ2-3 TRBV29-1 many CSGQGASTDTQYF TGCAGCGGCCAGGGGGCGAGCACAGATACGCAGTATTTT
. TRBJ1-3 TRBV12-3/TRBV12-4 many CASSLDTTGSGNTIYF TGTGCCAGCAGCCTAGACACCACGGGCTCTGGAAACACCATATATTTT